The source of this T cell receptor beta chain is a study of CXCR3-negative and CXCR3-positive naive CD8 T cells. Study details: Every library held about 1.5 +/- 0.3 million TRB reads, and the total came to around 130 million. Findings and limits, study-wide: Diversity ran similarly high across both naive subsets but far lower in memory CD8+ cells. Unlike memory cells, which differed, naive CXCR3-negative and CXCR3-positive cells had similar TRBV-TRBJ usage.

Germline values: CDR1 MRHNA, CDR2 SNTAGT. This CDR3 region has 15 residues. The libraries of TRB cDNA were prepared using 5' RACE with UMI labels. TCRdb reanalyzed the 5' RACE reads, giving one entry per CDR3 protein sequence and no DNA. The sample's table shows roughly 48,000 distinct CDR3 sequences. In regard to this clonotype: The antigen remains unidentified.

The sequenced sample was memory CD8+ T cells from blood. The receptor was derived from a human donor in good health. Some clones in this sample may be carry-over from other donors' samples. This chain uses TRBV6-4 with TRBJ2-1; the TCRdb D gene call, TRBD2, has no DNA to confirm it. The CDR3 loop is CASSEEREGYNEQFF.